One and the same sample provided the 14 T cell receptor beta chains below, sequenced in a study of T cell responses to AZD1222 COVID-19 vaccine. Sequencing used immunoSEQ multiplex PCR; TCRdb keeps in-frame clones, though not all of them. The data hold under 130,000 clones, with 90% observed a single time. Sequenced here: peripheral blood, sampled on day 0 of AZD1222 vaccination. These receptors all come from an adult in good health.

This chain connects TRBV4-1 to TRBJ1-5; D is unclear. V lost 0 bases, J lost 7 bases, and 13 bases lay in between. Looked up from germline, CDR1 is MGHRA and CDR2 is YSYEKL. The CDR3 totals 15 residues. CDR3 nucleotide sequence: TGCGCCAGCAGCCAAGATTATAGGGCGGCACAGCCCCAGCATTTT. Its translation is CASSQDYRAAQPQHF.

V usage is TRBV11-2 and J usage is TRBJ2-2, with D tentatively TRBD1 (5 bases). Germline V gene sequence: CDR1 SGHAT, CDR2 FQNNGV. The V end was cut by 1 base, the J end by 5 bases, with 11 bases between. The CDR3 totals 15 residues. The CDR3 here is CASSLAIRGTGELFF. The CDR3 bases are TGTGCCAGCAGCTTAGCGATTAGGGGAACCGGGGAGCTGTTTTTT. The full variable domain, with the rest looked up from reference TRBV11-2 and TRBJ2-2, is EAGVAQSPRYKIIEKRQSVAFWCNPISGHATLYWYQQILGQGPKLLIQFQNNGVVDDSQLPKDRFSAERLKGVDSTLKIQPAKLEDSAVYLCASSLAIRGTGELFFGEGSRLTVL.

The CDR3 nucleotides are TGTGCCAGCTCACTAACTAGAGGGGGGATGAACACTGAAGCTTTCTTT. It encodes CASSLTRGGMNTEAFF. The J gene is TRBJ1-1, the V gene TRBV18; tentative D call: TRBD1 (6 bases). V lost 4 bases, J lost 0 bases, and 15 bases lay in between. The germline V gene has CDR1 KGHSH and CDR2 LQKENI. CDR3 size: 16 residues.

The chain combines TRBV7-6 with TRBJ1-1; D gene ambiguous. CDR1 and CDR2 (germline): SGHVS, FNYEAQ. This CDR3 is built from 16 residues. The V and J ends lost 3 bases and 0 bases respectively, with 14 bases between them. In DNA form, the CDR3 reads TGTGCCAGCAGCTTGCTCGGGTTGGGAGTGAACACTGAAGCTTTCTTT. Encoded protein: CASSLLGLGVNTEAFF.

The chain employs TRBV5-6 and TRBJ1-6; D unresolved. Germline-derived CDR1 and CDR2 are SGHDT and YYEEEE. Trimming removed 2 bases from V and 0 bases from J, with 12 bases in between. The CDR3 consists of 17 residues. The CDR3 spells CASSFGSGSSYNSPLHF. The CDR3 DNA follows: TGTGCCAGCAGCTTCGGCAGTGGAAGCTCCTATAATTCACCCCTCCACTTT.

The chain joins TRBV7-2 to TRBJ2-1; D remains unclear. CDR1 and CDR2 from the germline V gene are SGHTA and FQGNSA. V lost 3 bases, J lost 6 bases, and 12 bases lay in between. The CDR3 length is 14 residues. CDR3 residues: CASSFLGFGNEQFF. CDR3 nucleotides: TGTGCCAGCAGCTTCCTCGGTTTTGGCAATGAGCAGTTCTTC. Looking up the rest from reference TRBV7-2 and TRBJ2-1 gives the full variable domain: GAGVSQSPSNKVTEKGKDVELRCDPISGHTALYWYRQSLGQGLEFLIYFQGNSAPDKSGLPSDRFSAERTGGSVSTLTIQRTQQEDSAVYLCASSFLGFGNEQFFGPGTRLTVL.

V is TRBV7-2 and J is TRBJ1-1, with TRBD1 as a possible D gene (5 bases). CDR1 is SGHTA, CDR2 FQGNSA, per germline. The CDR3 is made up of 17 amino acids. V lost 2 bases and J lost 1, with 17 bases in between. The CDR3 coding sequence is TGTGCCAGCAGCTTATTCCTACCCGGGACGGGGAACACTGAAGCTTTCTTT. Protein product: CASSLFLPGTGNTEAFF. Full variable domain (missing parts from reference TRBV7-2 and TRBJ1-1): GAGVSQSPSNKVTEKGKDVELRCDPISGHTALYWYRQSLGQGLEFLIYFQGNSAPDKSGLPSDRFSAERTGGSVSTLTIQRTQQEDSAVYLCASSLFLPGTGNTEAFFGQGTRLTVV.

The chain employs TRBV6-6 and TRBJ2-5, with 8 bases that match TRBD2. Germline V gives CDR1 MNHNY, CDR2 SVGAGI (reference sequence). The CDR3 is 14 amino acids. J lost 2 bases, V lost 6 bases, and 5 bases had no gene match. The CDR3 region has the DNA TGTGCCAGCAGCCACGGGACTAGACAAGAGACCCAGTACTTC. As protein: CASSHGTRQETQYF.

This rearrangement joins TRBV27 to TRBJ1-5; perhaps TRBD1 as D (5 bases). Germline CDR1 reads MNHEY; CDR2 reads SMNVEV (reference sequence). V was shortened by 2 bases and J by 5 bases, with 10 bases between the two germline ends. The CDR3 spans 14 residues. The CDR3 is CASSLARGDQPQHF. The CDR3 nucleotides are TGTGCCAGCAGTTTAGCTAGGGGAGATCAGCCCCAGCATTTT.

Ten or more counts support this clone. The V call is TRBV6-2 or TRBV6-3, the J call TRBJ1-3, with D perhaps matching TRBD1 (5 bases). Looked up from germline, CDR1 is MNHEY and CDR2 is SVGEGT. The CDR3 runs 17 residues. Trimming took 7 bases from V and 1 from J, leaving 20 bases between them. CDR3 sequence reads: CASTPGQIGRSGNTIYF. CDR3 DNA: TGTGCCAGCACCCCGGGGCAGATAGGACGATCTGGAAACACCATATATTTT.

The CDR3 DNA sequence: TGTGCCAGCAGTCAAAGTTATAATTCACCCCTCCACTTT. Translating gives CASSQSYNSPLHF. The rearrangement links TRBV12-3 or TRBV12-4 to TRBJ1-6; D remains unclear. The V end lost 5 bases, the J end lost 4 bases, and 6 bases lay between the germline ends. The CDR3 has 13 residues.

The rearrangement uses TRBV19 and TRBJ1-1, with 11 bases matching TRBD1. Germline V gene sequence: CDR1 LNHDA, CDR2 SQIVND (reference sequence). Trimming removed 6 bases from V and 8 bases from J; junction bases left unmatched: 5. The CDR3 is 13 residues long. The CDR3 nucleotides are TGTGCCAGTAGCGGGACAGGGGGTTCCGAAGCTTTCTTT. Protein: CASSGTGGSEAFF.

This rearrangement joins TRBV2 to TRBJ1-1; D is unclear. Germline loops: CDR1 SNHLY, CDR2 FYNNEI. The CDR3 sequence is 13 residues long. V was clipped by 3 bases and J by 7 bases, with 12 bases between them. As DNA, the CDR3 is TGTGCCAGCAGTGAGGAGCTGGATCGTGAAGCTTTCTTT. It specifies CASSEELDREAFF.

This clone was observed once. The CDR3 region has the DNA TGTGCCAGCAGCTTAGGCAGGCGTGAAGCTTTCTTT. Amino acids: CASSLGRREAFF. This chain links TRBV7-9 with TRBJ1-1, with unresolved D. V shed 1 base and J shed 7 bases, with 7 bases lying between them. There are 12 residues in the CDR3. Germline CDR1 and CDR2: SEHNR and FQNEAQ (reference sequence).